The clone carrying this TCR beta chain was seen a few times. The target antigen is unknown. The data were obtained in a study of T cell repertoires in cytomegalovirus infection. Study at large: It can be stated that public TCR beta signatures indicated CMV infection as well as a matching HLA type.

Study-wide results and caveats: The ex vivo response showed dominance by HLA-C-restricted CMV-specific TCR beta clonotypes. Cumulative public TCR beta family frequency identified CMV carriers with the relevant HLA.

A single record per CDR3 protein comes from TCRdb applying MiXCR to the reads. The data show about 310,000 distinct CDR3 sequences, approximately 25% seen once. The specimen comprised cultured PBMCs, sampled from culture after CMV antigen stimulation. The receptor's source is a human donor in good health (CMV status not recorded). Some clones in this sample may be carry-over from other donors' samples.

This chain's CDR3 is CASPSSRNQPQHF. The CDR3 nucleotides read TGTGCCAGCCCTTCATCCAGGAATCAGCCCCAGCATTTT. This chain connects TRBV6-2 or TRBV6-3 to TRBJ1-5, with D hard to call. Germline CDR1 and CDR2: MNHEY and SVGEGT. V shed 8 bases and J shed 4 bases, with 12 bases lying between them. This CDR3 spans 13 amino acids.